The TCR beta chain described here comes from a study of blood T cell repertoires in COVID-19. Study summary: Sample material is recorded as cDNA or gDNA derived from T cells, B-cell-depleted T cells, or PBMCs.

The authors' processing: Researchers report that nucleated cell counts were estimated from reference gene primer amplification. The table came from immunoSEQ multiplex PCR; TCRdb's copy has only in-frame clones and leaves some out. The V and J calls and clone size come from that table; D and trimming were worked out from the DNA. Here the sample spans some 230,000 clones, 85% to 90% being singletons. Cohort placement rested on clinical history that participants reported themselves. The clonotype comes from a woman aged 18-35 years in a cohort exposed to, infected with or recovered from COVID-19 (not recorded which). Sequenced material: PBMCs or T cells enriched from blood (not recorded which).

CDR3 DNA sequence: TGTGCCAGTAGTATTCCCCTCAGCGTTGGGGCCAAAAACATTCAGTACTTC. It encodes CASSIPLSVGAKNIQYF. This chain links TRBV19 with TRBJ2-4; no firm D call. Trimming took 3 bases from V and 1 from J, leaving 16 bases between them. CDR1 LNHDA and CDR2 SQIVND come from the germline V gene (reference sequence). This CDR3 has 17 residues.